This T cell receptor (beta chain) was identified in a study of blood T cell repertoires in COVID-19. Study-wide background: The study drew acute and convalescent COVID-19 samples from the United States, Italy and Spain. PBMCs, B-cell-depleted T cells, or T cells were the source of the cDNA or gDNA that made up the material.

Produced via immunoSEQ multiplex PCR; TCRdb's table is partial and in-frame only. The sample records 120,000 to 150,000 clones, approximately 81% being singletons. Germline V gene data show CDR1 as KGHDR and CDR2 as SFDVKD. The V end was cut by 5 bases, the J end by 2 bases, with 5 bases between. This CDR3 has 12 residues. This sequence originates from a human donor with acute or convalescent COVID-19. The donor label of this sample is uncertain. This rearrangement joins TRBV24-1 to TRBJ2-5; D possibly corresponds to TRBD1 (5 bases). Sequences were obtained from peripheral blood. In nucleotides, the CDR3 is TGTGCCACCAGTGGACAGCAAGAGACCCAGTACTTC. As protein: CATSGQQETQYF.